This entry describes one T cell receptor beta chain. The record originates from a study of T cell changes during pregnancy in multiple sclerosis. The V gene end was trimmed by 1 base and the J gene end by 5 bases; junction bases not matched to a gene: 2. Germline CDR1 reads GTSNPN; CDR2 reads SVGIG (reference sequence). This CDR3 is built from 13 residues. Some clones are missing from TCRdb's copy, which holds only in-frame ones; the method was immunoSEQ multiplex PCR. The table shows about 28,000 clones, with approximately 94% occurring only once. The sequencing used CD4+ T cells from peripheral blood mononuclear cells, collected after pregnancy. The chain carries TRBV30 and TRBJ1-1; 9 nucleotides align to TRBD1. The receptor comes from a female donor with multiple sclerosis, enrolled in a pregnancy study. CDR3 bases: TGTGCCTGGAGTGCTGGACAGGGGACTGAAGCTTTCTTT. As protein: CAWSAGQGTEAFF.